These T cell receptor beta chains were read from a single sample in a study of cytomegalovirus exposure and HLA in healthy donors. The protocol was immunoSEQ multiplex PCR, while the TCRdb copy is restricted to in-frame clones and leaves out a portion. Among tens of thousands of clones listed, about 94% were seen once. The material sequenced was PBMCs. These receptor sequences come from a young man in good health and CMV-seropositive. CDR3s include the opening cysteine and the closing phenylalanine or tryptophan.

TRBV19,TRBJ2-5,CASSTSGGAFETQYF
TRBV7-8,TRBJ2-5,CASSPEGHEETQYF
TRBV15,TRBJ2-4,CATSRSSGTGKAKNIQYF
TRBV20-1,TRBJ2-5,CSDHKRGQYF
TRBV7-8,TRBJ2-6,CASSFPTYSSGANVLTF
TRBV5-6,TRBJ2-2,CASSLGQLTGELFF
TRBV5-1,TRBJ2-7,CASSLGDSSYEQYF
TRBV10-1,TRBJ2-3,CASSENRGLGQYF
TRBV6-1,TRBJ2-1,CASSVVNEQFF
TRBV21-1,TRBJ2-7,CASSKHSATGTSGSHCYF
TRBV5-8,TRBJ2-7,CASSLGWPHYEQYF
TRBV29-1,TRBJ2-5,CSVEGLDSQETQYF
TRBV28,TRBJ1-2,CASRPVGRLTNYGGYTF
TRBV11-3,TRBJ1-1,CASSPAGGDTEAFF
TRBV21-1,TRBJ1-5,CASSTSDDRNQPQHF
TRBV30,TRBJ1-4,CAWSSYKAYQLVNEKLFF
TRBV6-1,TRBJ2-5,CASSATGEGTQYF
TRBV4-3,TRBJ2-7,CASSSGVAGGGYEQYF
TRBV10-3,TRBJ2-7,CAISGTGDVYEQYF
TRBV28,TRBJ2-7,CASSSFQAYEQYF
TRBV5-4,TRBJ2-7,CASSWGQGTYEQYF
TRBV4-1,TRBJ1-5,CASSQGFLGTGGNQPQHF
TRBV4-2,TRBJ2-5,CASSPTAGGLWQETQYF
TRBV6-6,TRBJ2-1,CASSYPDRDPFF
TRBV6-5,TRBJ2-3,CASTDSGADTQYF